These 27 T cell receptor beta chains share one sample of origin, sequenced in a study of T-cell memory formation after mild COVID-19 (TCRdb year 2021). The protocol used for the library was 5' RACE. The sequencing machine was an Illumina NovaSeq 6000. The raw public data were reprocessed by TCRdb itself: fastp quality trimming at Q25, MiXCR clonotype calling, in-frame beta chains only. Rows with one shared CDR3 protein collapse into an entry with the most common genes and DNA. This sample has roughly 580,000 distinct CDR3 sequences in its table, and 18% of those were observed once. The ten largest account for about 11% of the sample. The sequenced sample consisted of PBMCs or a T cell subset sorted from them (not recorded which). The origin of the receptors is an adult woman who had mild COVID-19 (a few samples of this study predate the infection). The sample titles of this study are shuffled in the database, so cell type and time point are left out; the donor was told from shared clones.

This clonotype was counted only a few times. The rearrangement uses TRBV7-9 and TRBJ2-1; 11 bases match TRBD2. Germline V lookup: CDR1 SEHNR, CDR2 FQNEAQ (reference sequence). Trimming cost V 6 bases and J 1 base; bases outside gene matches: 11. This CDR3 spans 18 amino acids. The chain's CDR3 is CASSSLAGAFRSYNEQFF. CDR3 coding DNA: TGTGCCAGCAGTTCACTAGCGGGGGCATTCCGATCCTACAATGAGCAGTTCTTC.

This clonotype was recorded a few times. The J gene is TRBJ2-6, the V gene TRBV5-1, with 12 positions matching TRBD1. The trim removed 5 bases at V and 1 base at J, leaving 1 base unmatched. The CDR3 runs 16 residues. Germline CDR1 and CDR2: SGHRS and YFSETQ. In DNA, the CDR3 is TGCGCCAGCAGGGGACAGGGGGCGTCTGGGGCCAACGTCCTGACTTTC. Protein product: CASRGQGASGANVLTF.

The CDR3 DNA is TGTGCCAGTAGTATTCAGGGGGATACGCAGTATTTT. It encodes CASSIQGDTQYF. The gene calls are TRBV19 and TRBJ2-3; possible D gene TRBD1, 6 bases. Trimming stripped 3 bases from V and 6 bases from J, with 7 bases between. This CDR3 is 12 amino acids long. Germline V gene sequence: CDR1 LNHDA, CDR2 SQIVND (reference sequence).

Only a few counts were recorded for this clonotype. V gene TRBV3-1 combines with J gene TRBJ2-1; TRBD2 aligns across 11 bases. The CDR3 has 20 amino acids. V shed 0 bases and J 7 bases; nucleotides not matched to a gene: 17. Germline CDR1 reads LGHDT; CDR2 reads YNNKEL (reference sequence). CDR3 sequence reads: CASSQEVRGSGRDTPNEQFF. The CDR3 coding sequence is TGTGCCAGCAGCCAAGAAGTCCGTGGTAGCGGGAGGGATACGCCGAATGAGCAGTTCTTC.

This clonotype came up a few times. The chain uses TRBV7-2 and TRBJ2-5; possibly TRBD1 for D (6 bases). The CDR3 covers 15 residues. Germline V CDR1 and CDR2: SGHTA, FQGNSA. With 1 base removed from V and 5 bases from J, the gap between germline ends came to 14 bases. The CDR3 is CASSLGQGLVETQYF. CDR3 coding DNA: TGTGCCAGCAGCTTAGGCCAGGGGCTGGTGGAGACCCAGTACTTC.

A few counts support this clonotype. The chain couples TRBV9 to TRBJ2-1, with D perhaps TRBD2 (5 bases). The germline V and J ends were trimmed by 0 bases and 3 bases, with 13 bases remaining between them. Germline CDR1 is SGDLS and CDR2 is YYNGEE. There are 16 residues in the CDR3. CDR3: CASSVVGRGLYNEQFF. The CDR3, as DNA: TGTGCCAGCAGCGTAGTAGGGAGAGGACTCTACAATGAGCAGTTCTTC.

The V gene is TRBV12-3 or TRBV12-4, the J gene TRBJ1-1; D unclear. This CDR3 is 13 amino acids long. The V end lost 3 bases, the J end lost 6 bases, and 11 bases lay between the germline ends. The CDR3 DNA follows: TGTGCCAGCAGTTTCTCGAGAGCGGCTGAAGCTTTCTTT. Its translation is CASSFSRAAEAFF.

This chain connects TRBV20-1 to TRBJ2-2, with D possibly TRBD2 on 6 matching bases. From germline, CDR1 is DFQATT and CDR2 SNEGSKA (reference sequence). V shed 6 bases and J shed 0 bases, with 11 bases lying between them. CDR3 length equals 14 residues. The CDR3: CSAGTVTNTGELFF. The CDR3, as DNA: TGCAGTGCGGGGACTGTTACGAACACCGGGGAGCTGTTTTTT.

The table lists this clonotype with a few counts. The V call is TRBV20-1, the J call TRBJ2-1, with TRBD2 matching 9 bases. The CDR3 consists of 16 residues. Losses at the gene ends were 6 bases for V and 5 bases for J; bases not matched to a gene: 14. Germline assignment: CDR1 DFQATT and CDR2 SNEGSKA (reference sequence). The CDR3 coding sequence is TGCAGTGCCAAGAGATGGGCTAGCGGGGTTAACAATGAGCAGTTCTTC. Protein sequence: CSAKRWASGVNNEQFF.

This clonotype appeared a few times. The V gene is TRBV7-9, the J gene TRBJ2-1; TRBD1 might be the D (5 bases). Trimming left V 2 bases short and J 6 bases short, with 14 bases between. CDR1 is SEHNR and CDR2 is FQNEAQ in the germline V gene (reference sequence). This CDR3 contains 15 residues. DNA for the CDR3: TGTGCCAGCAGCTTATCCCTGACAGCGTCCAATGAGCAGTTCTTC. It specifies CASSLSLTASNEQFF.

This clonotype was seen a few times. The CDR3 coding sequence is TGCGCCAGCCGACAGGCCAACTCTGGGGCCAACGTCCTGACTTTC. It specifies CASRQANSGANVLTF. The V gene is TRBV5-1, the J gene TRBJ2-6, with a tentative D call TRBD1 (6 bases). V was pared by 7 bases and J by 0 bases, with 11 bases between. The germline V gene encodes CDR1 SGHRS and CDR2 YFSETQ. The length of the CDR3 is 15 residues.

The V call is TRBV30, the J call TRBJ2-4; D possibly corresponds to TRBD1 (5 bases). This CDR3 has 12 residues. Trimming removed 6 bases from V and 7 bases from J, with 13 bases in between. Germline CDR1 reads GTSNPN; CDR2 reads SVGIG (reference sequence). The CDR3 loop is CACQGIGNIQYF. CDR3 nucleotide sequence: TGTGCCTGCCAGGGAATCGGGAACATTCAGTACTTC. Complete variable domain (other parts from reference TRBV30 and TRBJ2-4): SQTIHQWPATLVQPVGSPLSLECTVEGTSNPNLYWYRQAAGRGLQLLFYSVGIGQISSEVPQNLSASRPQDRQFILSSKKLLLSDSGFYLCACQGIGNIQYFGAGTRLSVL.

This clonotype was seen a few times. The chain joins TRBV6-1 to TRBJ2-6; maybe TRBD1 (5 bases). The length of the CDR3 is 18 residues. Trimming took 8 bases from V and 0 from J, leaving 20 bases between them. CDR1 MNHNS and CDR2 SASEGT come from the germline V gene. The CDR3 reads CASAPDSSYSSGANVLTF. CDR3 nucleotides: TGTGCCAGCGCCCCCGACAGCAGTTACAGCTCTGGGGCCAACGTCCTGACTTTC.

In regard to this clonotype: One end of the junction varies from germline; a read error may be responsible. The J gene is TRBJ2-1, the V gene TRBV20-1; D remains unclear. CDR1 and CDR2 from the germline V gene are DFQATT and SNEGSKA (reference sequence). The CDR3 extends over 10 amino acids. Here the CDR3 DNA reads TGCAGTGCGAGAGTTAGAGGGCAGTTCTTC. It is translated as CSARVRGQFF.

In this sample, this clonotype turned up many times. The rearrangement links TRBV7-2 to TRBJ2-5; no reliable D call. V was shortened by 0 bases and J by 2 bases, with 7 bases between the two germline ends. CDR3 length equals 14 residues. Germline V gene sequence: CDR1 SGHTA, CDR2 FQGNSA. The CDR3 reads CASSLAGRQETQYF. CDR3 in DNA: TGTGCCAGCAGCTTAGCAGGCCGACAAGAGACCCAGTACTTC.

With regard to this clonotype: A read error may account for a junction end that differs from germline. This chain uses TRBV7-7 with TRBJ2-3; D ambiguous. Germline V gene data show CDR1 as SSHAT and CDR2 as FNYEAQ (reference sequence). This CDR3 spans 15 amino acids. In DNA form, the CDR3 reads TGTGCTAGCAGCTTAGCTCCGGCACGCACAGATACGCAGTATTTT. Amino acid sequence: CASSLAPARTDTQYF.

The V and J genes are TRBV7-9 and TRBJ2-1, with 11 bases matching TRBD2. Trimming removed 5 bases from V and 0 bases from J; junction bases left unmatched: 18. There are 21 residues in the CDR3. CDR1 is SEHNR, CDR2 FQNEAQ, per germline (reference sequence). The chain's CDR3 is CASSPRGLAGGPTSSYNEQFF. For the CDR3, the DNA is TGTGCCAGCAGCCCTAGGGGGCTAGCGGGAGGCCCCACGAGCTCCTACAATGAGCAGTTCTTC.

V is TRBV4-3 and J is TRBJ1-3; 7 positions match TRBD1. V lost 0 bases and J lost 2; bases outside the gene matches: 1. CDR1 and CDR2 from the germline V gene are LGHNA and YSLEER. CDR3 length equals 15 residues. This CDR3 is CASSQEDRAGNTIYF. As DNA, the CDR3 is TGCGCCAGCAGCCAAGAAGACAGGGCTGGAAACACCATATATTTT.

The V gene is TRBV12-3 or TRBV12-4, the J gene TRBJ2-5; 9 nucleotides match TRBD1. This CDR3 is built from 16 residues. V lost 4 bases, J lost 5 bases, and 11 bases stayed unmatched. The CDR3 region is CASSSYTGGFEETQYF. In nucleotides, the CDR3 is TGTGCCAGCAGTTCATATACAGGGGGCTTCGAGGAGACCCAGTACTTC.

This clonotype was seen many times. The V call is TRBV7-2, the J call TRBJ2-5, with D possibly called TRBD1 or TRBD2 (5 bases each). CDR1 is SGHTA and CDR2 is FQGNSA in the germline V gene. The V gene lost 5 bases and the J gene lost 5 bases, with 12 bases spanning the gap. There are 13 residues in the CDR3. Here the CDR3 reads CASSRGRQETQYF. DNA of the CDR3: TGTGCCAGCAGCCGGGGACGCCAGGAGACCCAGTACTTC.

This clonotype has only a few counts. This chain connects TRBV12-3 or TRBV12-4 to TRBJ2-7, with TRBD2 as a possible D gene (6 bases). This CDR3 contains 14 residues. Trimming removed 6 bases from V and 8 bases from J, with 20 bases in between. The CDR3 DNA sequence: TGTGCCAGCAGGGGACTGGCCGGCCCCTTGAAGCAGTACTTC. Its protein is CASRGLAGPLKQYF.

This sequence joins TRBV27 and TRBJ2-7; 10 nucleotides line up with TRBD1. J was trimmed by 11 bases and V by 5 bases; bases with no gene match: 6. The CDR3 contains 12 residues. Germline values: CDR1 MNHEY, CDR2 SMNVEV (reference sequence). The CDR3 protein is CASSSDRGREYF. In nucleotides, the CDR3 is TGTGCCAGCAGTAGTGACAGGGGGCGCGAGTACTTC.

The J gene is TRBJ2-3, the V gene TRBV30; D possibly corresponds to TRBD2 (5 bases). This CDR3 contains 13 residues. Trimming left V 2 bases short and J 5 bases short, with 11 bases between. Germline V lookup: CDR1 GTSNPN, CDR2 SVGIG (reference sequence). CDR3 protein: CAWSWGERDTQYF. The DNA for the CDR3 is TGTGCCTGGAGTTGGGGAGAACGAGATACGCAGTATTTT.

This clonotype was counted many times. The rearrangement joins TRBV5-1 to TRBJ1-3; 7 bases line up with TRBD1. CDR1 and CDR2 from the germline V gene are SGHRS and YFSETQ. With 0 bases clipped from V and 4 bases from J, the junction kept 4 bases outside the gene matches. The CDR3 has 15 amino acids. The CDR3 DNA follows: TGCGCCAGCAGCTTGGAAGGGGGCACCGGAAACACCATATATTTT. This gives the protein CASSLEGGTGNTIYF.

This clonotype was counted at least ten times. The chain is built from TRBV2 and TRBJ2-2; TRBD1 aligns across 7 bases. The CDR3 is 13 residues long. CDR1 is SNHLY and CDR2 is FYNNEI in the germline V gene. V dropped 6 bases and J dropped 7; count of bases not matched to a gene: 5. The CDR3 nucleotides read TGTGCCAGCAGGCGACAGGGCGGCGGGGAGCTGTTTTTT. Its translation: CASRRQGGGELFF.

The V gene is TRBV19, the J gene TRBJ2-4, with a possible D match to TRBD1 (6 bases). The V and J ends lost 5 bases and 8 bases respectively, with 19 bases between them. CDR3 length equals 15 residues. Germline V gene data show CDR1 as LNHDA and CDR2 as SQIVND (reference sequence). This chain's CDR3 is CASSPRQVTPDIQYF. DNA for the CDR3: TGTGCCAGTAGTCCGCGACAGGTGACCCCTGACATTCAGTACTTC.

The V and J genes are TRBV6-2 or TRBV6-3 and TRBJ2-7, with unresolved D. Germline CDR1 is MNHEY and CDR2 is SVGEGT. Trimming pared 9 bases from V and 9 bases from J, leaving 15 bases between. CDR3 length: 11 amino acids. The CDR3 DNA reads as TGTGCCAGTTTCGACCTGATACCGCAGTACTTC. It specifies CASFDLIPQYF.